This section outlines one T cell receptor beta chain sequence together with its context. These data originate in a study of regulatory T cells in long-lasting Graves disease. To make TCR beta libraries, researchers used iRepertoire HTBI primers and Arm-PCR of CDR3 regions. TCRdb used MiXCR to reprocess the multiplex PCR reads, holding one entry per CDR3 protein. The sample has some 490,000 distinct CDR3 sequences, 12% seen once; the top ten hold 8% to 10%. Sample time point: newly diagnosed GD, antithyroid drugs for less than 3 months. Making the TCR library involved RNA that had been extracted from PBMCs. Germline V gives CDR1 SGHTS, CDR2 YDEGEE. This CDR3 comprises 15 residues. The V end lost 0 bases, the J end lost 0 bases, and 7 bases lay between the germline ends. The data also belong to a second study, concerning T cells in Graves' hyperthyroidism and ophthalmopathy.

The source material was peripheral blood mononuclear cells (PBMCs), sampled at new diagnosis, from a patient treated with antithyroid drugs. The origin of this receptor is a woman aged 25-40 years with Graves disease. J is TRBJ1-5 and V is TRBV5-8; a possible D gene is TRBD1 (5 bases). CDR3 region: CASSLAGISNQPQHF. In DNA form, the CDR3 reads TGTGCCAGCAGCTTGGCAGGGATTAGCAATCAGCCCCAGCATTTT.